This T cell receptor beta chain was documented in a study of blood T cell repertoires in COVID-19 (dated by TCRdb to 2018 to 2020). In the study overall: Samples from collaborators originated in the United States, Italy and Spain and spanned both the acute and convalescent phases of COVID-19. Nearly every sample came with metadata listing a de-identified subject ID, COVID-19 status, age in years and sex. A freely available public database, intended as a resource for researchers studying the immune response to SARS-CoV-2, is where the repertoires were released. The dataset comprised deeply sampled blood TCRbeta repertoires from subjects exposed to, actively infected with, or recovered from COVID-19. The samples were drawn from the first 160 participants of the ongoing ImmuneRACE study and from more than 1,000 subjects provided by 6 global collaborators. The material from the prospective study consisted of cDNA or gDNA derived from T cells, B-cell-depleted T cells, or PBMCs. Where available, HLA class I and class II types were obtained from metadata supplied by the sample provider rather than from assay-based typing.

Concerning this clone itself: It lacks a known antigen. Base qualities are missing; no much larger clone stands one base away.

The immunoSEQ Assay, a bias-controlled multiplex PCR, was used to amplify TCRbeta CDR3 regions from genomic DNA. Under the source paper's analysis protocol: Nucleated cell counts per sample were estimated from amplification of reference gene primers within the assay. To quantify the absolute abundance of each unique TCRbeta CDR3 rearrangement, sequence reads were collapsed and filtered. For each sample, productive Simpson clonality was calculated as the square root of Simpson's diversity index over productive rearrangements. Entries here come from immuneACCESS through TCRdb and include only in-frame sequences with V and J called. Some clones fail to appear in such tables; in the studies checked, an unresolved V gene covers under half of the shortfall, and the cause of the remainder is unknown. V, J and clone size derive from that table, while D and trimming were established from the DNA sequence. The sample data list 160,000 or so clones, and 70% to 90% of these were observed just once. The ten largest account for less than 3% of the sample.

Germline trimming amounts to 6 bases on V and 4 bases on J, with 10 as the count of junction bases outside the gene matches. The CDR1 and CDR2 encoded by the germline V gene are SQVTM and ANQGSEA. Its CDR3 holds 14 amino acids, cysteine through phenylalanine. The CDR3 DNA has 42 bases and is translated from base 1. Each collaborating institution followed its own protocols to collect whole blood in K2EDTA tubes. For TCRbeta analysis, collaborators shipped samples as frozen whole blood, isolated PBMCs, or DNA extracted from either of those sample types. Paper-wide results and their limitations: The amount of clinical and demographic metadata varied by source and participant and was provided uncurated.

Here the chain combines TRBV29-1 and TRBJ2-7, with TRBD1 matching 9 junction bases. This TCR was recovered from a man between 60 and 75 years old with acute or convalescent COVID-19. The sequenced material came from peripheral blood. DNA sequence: TGCAGCGTCGCTACAGGGGGCGCGATATACGAGCAGTACTTC. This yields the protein CSVATGGAIYEQYF.